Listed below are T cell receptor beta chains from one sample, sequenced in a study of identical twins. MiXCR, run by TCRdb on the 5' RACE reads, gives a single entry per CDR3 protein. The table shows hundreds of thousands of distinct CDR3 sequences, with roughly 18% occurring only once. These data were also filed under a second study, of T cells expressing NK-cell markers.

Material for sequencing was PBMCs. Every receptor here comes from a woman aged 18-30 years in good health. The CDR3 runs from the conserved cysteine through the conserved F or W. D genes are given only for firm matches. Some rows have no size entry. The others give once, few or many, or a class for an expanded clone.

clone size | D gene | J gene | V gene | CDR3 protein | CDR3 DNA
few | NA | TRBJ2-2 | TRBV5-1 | CASSLDRIGTGELFF | TGCGCCAGCAGCTTGGACAGGATAGGAACCGGGGAGCTGTTTTTT
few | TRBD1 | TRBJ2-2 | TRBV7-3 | CASSLRGQGNTGELFF | TGTGCCAGCAGCTTAAGGGGACAGGGGAACACCGGGGAGCTGTTTTTT
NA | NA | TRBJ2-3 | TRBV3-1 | CASSQYLGTRHLPDTQYF | TGTGCCAGCAGCCAATACCTGGGGACCAGACACCTCCCAGATACGCAGTATTTT
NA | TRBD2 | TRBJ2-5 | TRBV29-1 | CSGAGGVRQTQYF | TGCAGCGGAGCGGGGGGTGTCCGTCAGACCCAGTACTTC
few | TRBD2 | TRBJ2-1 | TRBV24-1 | CATSDLPSGDDSYNEQFF | TGTGCCACCAGTGATTTGCCTAGCGGGGACGACTCCTACAATGAGCAGTTCTTC
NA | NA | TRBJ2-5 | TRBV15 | CATSRNNQETQYF | TGTGCCACCAGCAGGAACAACCAAGAGACCCAGTACTTC
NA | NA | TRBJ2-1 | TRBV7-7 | CASSLKGLGDEQFF | TGTGCCAGCAGCTTAAAGGGGCTTGGAGATGAGCAGTTCTTC
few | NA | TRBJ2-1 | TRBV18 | CASSPPRSLSYEQFF | TGTGCCAGCTCACCACCGCGTTCTTTAAGTTATGAGCAGTTCTTC
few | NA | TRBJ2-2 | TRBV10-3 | CAISENGELFF | TGTGCCATCAGTGAGAACGGGGAGCTGTTTTTT
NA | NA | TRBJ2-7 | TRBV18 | CASSPGPPGSYEQYF | TGTGCCAGCTCACCCGGTCCCCCGGGCTCCTACGAGCAGTACTTC
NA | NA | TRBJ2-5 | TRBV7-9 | CASSDVGAETQYF | TGTGCCAGCAGCGACGTCGGGGCAGAGACCCAGTACTTC
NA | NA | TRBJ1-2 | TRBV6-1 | CASSPGRLNYGYTF | TGTGCCAGCAGTCCGGGACGGCTAAACTATGGCTACACCTTC
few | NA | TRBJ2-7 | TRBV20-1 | CSARDPRGSPEQYF | TGCAGTGCTAGAGACCCCAGGGGTTCTCCCGAGCAGTACTTC
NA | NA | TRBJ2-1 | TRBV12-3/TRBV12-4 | CASSLPGDGEQFF | TGTGCCAGCAGTTTACCTGGGGACGGTGAGCAGTTCTTC
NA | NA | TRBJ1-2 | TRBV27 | CASSPGPRGGYTF | TGTGCCAGCAGCCCGGGACCGCGTGGAGGCTACACCTTC
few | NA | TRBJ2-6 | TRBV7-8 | CASSSLGGANVLTF | TGTGCCAGCAGCTCTTTGGGTGGGGCCAACGTCCTGACTTTC
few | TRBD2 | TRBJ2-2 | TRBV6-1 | CASNEAGGQRGELFF | TGTGCCAGCAACGAAGCGGGAGGGCAGCGTGGGGAGCTGTTTTTT
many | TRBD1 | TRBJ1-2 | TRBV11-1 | CASRSRTGTGDLGYGYTF | TGTGCCAGCAGATCACGAACCGGGACAGGGGATTTAGGCTATGGCTACACCTTC
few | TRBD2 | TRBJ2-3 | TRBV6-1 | CASQLAGNTDTQYF | TGTGCCAGCCAACTAGCGGGTAACACAGATACGCAGTATTTT
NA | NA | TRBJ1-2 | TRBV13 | CASSSTRVDYGYTF | TGTGCCAGCAGCAGCACCCGGGTTGACTATGGCTACACCTTC